This T cell receptor beta chain was obtained from a study of T cells in localized non-small cell lung cancer. TCRdb's copy holds only in-frame clones and misses some; the assay was immunoSEQ multiplex PCR. The repertoire holds around 140,000 clones, with roughly 90% as singletons. V shed 2 bases and J 0 bases; nucleotides not matched to a gene: 16. This CDR3 contains 21 residues. In germline, CDR1 is MNHEY, CDR2 SMNVEV (reference sequence). Regarding this clone: The antigen is unknown.

Study findings and constraints: Uninvolved neighboring lung showed the greatest T cell clonality, exceeding tumor.

This sample comprised peripheral blood, obtained before any cancer treatment. The clonotype originates from a female donor older than 55 with stage I lung adenocarcinoma. The chain combines TRBV27 with TRBJ2-1; the match to TRBD2 covers 10 bases. The CDR3 region is CASSLIALAGVMEGSYNEQFF. In DNA form, the CDR3 reads TGTGCCAGCAGTTTAATCGCCCTAGCGGGAGTAATGGAAGGCTCCTACAATGAGCAGTTCTTC.